This T cell receptor (beta chain) comes out of a study of shared clonotypes between healthy human individuals. With 5 bases removed from V and 8 bases from J, the gap between germline ends came to 15 bases. The germline V gene encodes CDR1 MNHNY and CDR2 SVGAGI (reference sequence). This CDR3 comprises 14 residues. The genomic DNA of each subset was split evenly across several immunoSEQ plates. Authors' data handling: Junction-only immunoSEQ sequences carried no quality scores, so filtering differed. The data were produced by immunoSEQ multiplex PCR, yet TCRdb's version contains in-frame clones alone and is incomplete. V, J and clone size derive from that table, while D and trimming were established from the DNA sequence. The sample has about 2.4 million clones, under 95% seen once.

This clonotype was sampled from a man younger than 35 in good health. Some clones in this sample may be carry-over from other donors' samples. Sample: naive CD4+ T cells from PBMCs. Specified subset: CD45RA+ positively selected. This sequence joins TRBV6-6 and TRBJ1-4; TRBD1 might be the D (5 bases). DNA for the CDR3: TGTGCCAGCAGTCACACACTGGGGGGGGAAAAACTGTTTTTT. Its translation: CASSHTLGGEKLFF.